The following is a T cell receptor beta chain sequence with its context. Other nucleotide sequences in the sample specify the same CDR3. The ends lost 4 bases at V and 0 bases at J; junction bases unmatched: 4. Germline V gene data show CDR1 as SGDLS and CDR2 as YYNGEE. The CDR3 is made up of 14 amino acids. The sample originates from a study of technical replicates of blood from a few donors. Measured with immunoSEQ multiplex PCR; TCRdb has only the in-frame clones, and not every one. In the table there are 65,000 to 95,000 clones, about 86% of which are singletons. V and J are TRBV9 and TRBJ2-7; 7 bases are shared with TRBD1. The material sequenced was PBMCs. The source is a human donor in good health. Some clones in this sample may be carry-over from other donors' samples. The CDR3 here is CASSPTGSSYEQYF. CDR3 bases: TGTGCCAGCAGCCCGACAGGGAGCTCCTACGAGCAGTACTTC.